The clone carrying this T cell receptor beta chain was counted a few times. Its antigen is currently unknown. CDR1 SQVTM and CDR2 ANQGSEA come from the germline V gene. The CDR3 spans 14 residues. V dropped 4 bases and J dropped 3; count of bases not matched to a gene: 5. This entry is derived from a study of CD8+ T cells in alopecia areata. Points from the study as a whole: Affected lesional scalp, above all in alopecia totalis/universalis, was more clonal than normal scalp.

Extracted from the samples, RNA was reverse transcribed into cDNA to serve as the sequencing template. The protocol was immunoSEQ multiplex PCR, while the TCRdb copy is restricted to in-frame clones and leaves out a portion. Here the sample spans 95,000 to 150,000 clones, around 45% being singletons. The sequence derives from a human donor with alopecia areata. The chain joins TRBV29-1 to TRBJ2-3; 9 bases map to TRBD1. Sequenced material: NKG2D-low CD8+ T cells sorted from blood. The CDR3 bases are TGCAGCGTTGGACAGGGGGAGTGGACAGATACGCAGTATTTT. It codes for CSVGQGEWTDTQYF.